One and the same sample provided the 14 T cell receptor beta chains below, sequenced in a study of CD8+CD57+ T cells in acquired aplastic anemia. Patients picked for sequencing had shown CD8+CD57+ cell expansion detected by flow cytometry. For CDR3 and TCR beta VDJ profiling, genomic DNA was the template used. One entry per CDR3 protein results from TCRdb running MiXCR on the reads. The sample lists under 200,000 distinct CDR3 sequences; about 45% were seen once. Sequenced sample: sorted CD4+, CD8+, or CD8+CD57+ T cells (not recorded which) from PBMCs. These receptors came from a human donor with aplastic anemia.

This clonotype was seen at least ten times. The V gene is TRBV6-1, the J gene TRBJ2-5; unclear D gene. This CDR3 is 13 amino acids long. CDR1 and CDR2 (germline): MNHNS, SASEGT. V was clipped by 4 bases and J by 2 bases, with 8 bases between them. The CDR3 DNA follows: TGTGCCAGCAGTGGAGGCTCGCAAGAGACCCAGTACTTC. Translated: CASSGGSQETQYF.

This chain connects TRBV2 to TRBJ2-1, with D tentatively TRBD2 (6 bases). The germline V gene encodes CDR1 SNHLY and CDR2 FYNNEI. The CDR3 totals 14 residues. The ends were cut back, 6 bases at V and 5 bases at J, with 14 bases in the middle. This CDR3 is CASRWGVGDNEQFF. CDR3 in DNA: TGTGCCAGCAGATGGGGGGTCGGAGACAATGAGCAGTTCTTC.

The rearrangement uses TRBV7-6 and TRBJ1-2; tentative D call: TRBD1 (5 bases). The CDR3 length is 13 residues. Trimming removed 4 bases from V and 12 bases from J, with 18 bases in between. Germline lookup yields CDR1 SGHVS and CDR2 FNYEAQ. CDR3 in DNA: TGTGCCAGCAGCTATTCCCGGGACGGAGCTCACACCTTC. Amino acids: CASSYSRDGAHTF.

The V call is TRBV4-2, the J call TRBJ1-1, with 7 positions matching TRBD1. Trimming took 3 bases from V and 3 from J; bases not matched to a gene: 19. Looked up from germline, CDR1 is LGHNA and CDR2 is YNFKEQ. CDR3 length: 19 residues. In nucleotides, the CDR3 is TGTGCCAGCAGCCATACAAGACAGGGTAGGGGCCTTGGGGACACTGAAGCTTTCTTT. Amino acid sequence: CASSHTRQGRGLGDTEAFF.

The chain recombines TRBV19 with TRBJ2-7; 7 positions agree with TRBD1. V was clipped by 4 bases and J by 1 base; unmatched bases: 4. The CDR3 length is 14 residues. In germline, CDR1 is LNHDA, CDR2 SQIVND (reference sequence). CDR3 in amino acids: CASSTRDSSYEQYF. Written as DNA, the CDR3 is TGTGCCAGTAGTACCCGGGACAGTTCCTACGAGCAGTACTTC.

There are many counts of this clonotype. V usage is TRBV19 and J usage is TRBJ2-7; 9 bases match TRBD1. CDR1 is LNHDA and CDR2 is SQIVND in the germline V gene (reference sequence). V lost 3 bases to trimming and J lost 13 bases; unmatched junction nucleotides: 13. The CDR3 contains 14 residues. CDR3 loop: CASSISTTGTGLYF. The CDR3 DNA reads TGTGCCAGTAGTATTTCTACCACCGGGACAGGGCTTTACTTC.

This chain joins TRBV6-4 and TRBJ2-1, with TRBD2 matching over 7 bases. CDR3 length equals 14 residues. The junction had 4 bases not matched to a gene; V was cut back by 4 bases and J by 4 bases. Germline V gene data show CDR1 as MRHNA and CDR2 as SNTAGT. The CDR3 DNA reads TGTGCCAGCAGTGTAGCGGGCGGTTACAATGAGCAGTTCTTC. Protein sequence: CASSVAGGYNEQFF.

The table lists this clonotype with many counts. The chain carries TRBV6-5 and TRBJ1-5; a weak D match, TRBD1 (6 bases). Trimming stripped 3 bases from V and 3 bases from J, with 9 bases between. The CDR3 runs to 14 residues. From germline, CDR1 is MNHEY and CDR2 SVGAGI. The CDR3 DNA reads TGTGCCAGCAGTTATCCAGGGGACAATCAGCCCCAGCATTTT. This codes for CASSYPGDNQPQHF.

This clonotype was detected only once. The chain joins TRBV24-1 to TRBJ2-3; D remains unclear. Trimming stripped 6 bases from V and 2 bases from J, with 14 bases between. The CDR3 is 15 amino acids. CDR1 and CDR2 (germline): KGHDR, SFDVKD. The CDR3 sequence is CATSSGLRVTDTQYF. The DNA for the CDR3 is TGTGCCACCAGTTCTGGTCTCAGAGTCACAGATACGCAGTATTTT.

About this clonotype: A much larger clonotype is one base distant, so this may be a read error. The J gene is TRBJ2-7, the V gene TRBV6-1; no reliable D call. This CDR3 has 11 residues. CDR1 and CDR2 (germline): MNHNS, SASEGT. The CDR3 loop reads CASTSTYERYF. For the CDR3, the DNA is TGTGCCAGCACCTCGACCTACGAGCGGTACTTC.

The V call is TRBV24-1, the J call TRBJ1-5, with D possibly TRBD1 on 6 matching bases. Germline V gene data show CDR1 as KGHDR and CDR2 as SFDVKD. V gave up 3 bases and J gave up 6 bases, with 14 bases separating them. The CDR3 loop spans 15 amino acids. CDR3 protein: CATSDRDTAGQPQHF. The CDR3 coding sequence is TGTGCCACCAGTGATCGGGACACTGCAGGTCAGCCCCAGCATTTT.

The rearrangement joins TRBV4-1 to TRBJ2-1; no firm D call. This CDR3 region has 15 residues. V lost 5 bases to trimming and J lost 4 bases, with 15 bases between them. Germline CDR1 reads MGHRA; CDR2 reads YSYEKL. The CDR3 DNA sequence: TGCGCCAGCAGCTTTCCCGGATATCTTTACAATGAGCAGTTCTTC. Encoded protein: CASSFPGYLYNEQFF.

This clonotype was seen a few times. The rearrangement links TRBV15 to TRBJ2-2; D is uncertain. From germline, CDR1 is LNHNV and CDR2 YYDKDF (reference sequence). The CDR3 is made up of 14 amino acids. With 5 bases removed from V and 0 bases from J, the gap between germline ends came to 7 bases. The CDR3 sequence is CATSVNPNTGELFF. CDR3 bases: TGTGCCACCAGCGTCAATCCGAACACCGGGGAGCTGTTTTTT.

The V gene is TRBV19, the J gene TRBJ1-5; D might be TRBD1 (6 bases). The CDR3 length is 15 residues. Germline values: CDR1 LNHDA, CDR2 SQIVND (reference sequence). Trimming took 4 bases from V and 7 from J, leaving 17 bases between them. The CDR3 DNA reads TGTGCCAGTAGTAGAGGGGGAGGGGAGCAACAGCCCCAGCATTTT. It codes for CASSRGGGEQQPQHF.